One T cell receptor (beta chain) is described in this entry. As processed by the authors: Cell counts per sample came from amplifying reference gene primers. Assay: immunoSEQ multiplex PCR; the TCRdb copy retains only in-frame clones and omits some. V, J and clone size reflect that table, while D and trimming were determined from the DNA. The repertoire holds about 230,000 clones, with 70% to 90% as singletons. The data are from a study of blood T cell repertoires in COVID-19. Germline values: CDR1 LGHDT, CDR2 YNNKEL (reference sequence). V lost 0 bases and J lost 10; bases outside the gene matches: 3. This CDR3 contains 15 residues.

This TCR was recovered from a woman between 70 and 85 years old with active or convalescent COVID-19. The gene calls are TRBV3-1 (or the pseudogene TRBV3-2) and TRBJ1-6, with 10 bases that match TRBD1. The sample consisted of peripheral blood. DNA for the CDR3: TGTGCCAGCAGCCAAGACGGACAGGGGGACTCACCCCTCCACTTT. This gives the protein CASSQDGQGDSPLHF.